This T cell receptor (beta chain) was recovered during a study of blood T cell repertoires in COVID-19. About the research overall: Spain, Italy and the United States supplied samples that represented acute and convalescent COVID-19. Nucleic acid was either cDNA or gDNA, and it came from T cells, B-cell-depleted T cells, or PBMCs.

Germline-derived CDR1 and CDR2 are SGHRS and YFSETQ. This CDR3 is built from 13 residues. Trimming pared 9 bases from V and 0 bases from J, leaving 13 bases between. Repertoires were generated with immunoSEQ multiplex PCR, while TCRdb's copy carries only in-frame clones and drops some. The sample records approximately 270,000 clones, about four fifths being singletons. Sequenced input: peripheral blood. The chain uses TRBV5-1 and TRBJ2-7; D possibly corresponds to TRBD1 (6 bases). The sequence was collected from a man older than 75 with acute or convalescent COVID-19. CDR3 region: CATSGASSYEQYF. In DNA form, the CDR3 reads TGCGCCACCTCAGGGGCTAGCTCCTACGAGCAGTACTTC.